Shown below are 22 T cell receptor beta chains from a single sample sequenced in a study of post-analysis software for immune sequencing data. These receptors' targets are unknown. Overall study results and limits: TRBV5-6, TRBV5-1 and TRBV20-1 belonged to a set of about five TRBV segments that were more frequent in patients than controls.

Built from TCR beta cDNA, the libraries had unique molecular identifiers in them. TCRdb re-derived calls from the PCR reads in MiXCR, one entry per CDR3 protein. The data show over 150,000 distinct CDR3 sequences, approximately 30% seen once. Source material: blood. These receptors all come from a girl between 5 and 17 years old with multiple sclerosis.

With regard to this clonotype: A much larger clone differs by one base, so this may be a read error. This chain joins TRBV6-5 and TRBJ2-1, with D perhaps TRBD1 or TRBD2 (5 bases each). The J call may be mistaken, given a closer DNA end match to TRBJ2-7. The CDR3 runs 13 residues. CDR1 is MNHEY, CDR2 SVGAGI, per germline. DNA for the CDR3: TGTGCCAGCAGTTCCGGGACCTTCAATGAGCAGTACTTC. Translating gives CASSSGTFNEQYF.

This clonotype has just a few counts. The chain joins TRBV4-2 to TRBJ2-7; 7 bases line up with TRBD2. The germline CDR1 and CDR2 sequences are LGHNA and YNFKEQ. V shed 5 bases, J shed 3 bases, and the junction held 10 bases outside the gene matches. This CDR3 contains 15 residues. Here the CDR3 reads CASSSAAGEVYEQYF. For the CDR3, the DNA is TGTGCCAGCAGCTCGGCGGCGGGAGAAGTCTACGAGCAGTACTTC.

With regard to this clonotype: A much bigger clone sits one base away, suggesting this may be a read error. J is TRBJ2-5 and V is TRBV3-1; tentatively, D is TRBD2 (5 bases). The DNA end is more similar to TRBJ2-7, so the J call may be wrong. Germline V lookup: CDR1 LGHDT, CDR2 YNNKEL (reference sequence). CDR3 length: 13 residues. Here the CDR3 reads CASSQWVGNEQYF. In DNA, the CDR3 is TGTGCCAGCAGCCAATGGGTCGGGAACGAGCAGTACTTC.

A remark on this clonotype: A much larger clonotype is one base distant, so this may be a read error. The chain is built from TRBV12-5 and TRBJ2-5; D possibly corresponds to TRBD2 (7 bases). The J call is doubtful: the DNA matches TRBJ2-1 better. Per germline, CDR1 LGHNT and CDR2 FRNRAP. This CDR3 is built from 14 residues. CDR3 protein: CASGSRAGQETQFF. The CDR3 nucleotides read TGTGCTAGTGGTTCCCGAGCGGGACAAGAGACCCAGTTCTTC.

Regarding this clonotype: A junction boundary mismatches the germline segment, possibly from a read error. J is TRBJ1-1 and V is TRBV10-2; D gene ambiguous. The CDR3 has 12 residues. Germline values: CDR1 WSHSY, CDR2 SAAADI. CDR3 protein: CASSGTNTEAFF. CDR3 DNA: TGCGCCAGCAGTGGGACGAACACCGAAGCTTTCTTT.

This clonotype was counted at least ten times. CDR3 DNA: TGTGCCACCTCGGGGGGGCAGCCCCAGCATTTT. It translates to CATSGGQPQHF. The chain carries TRBV6-6 and TRBJ1-5, with a possible D match to TRBD1 (5 bases). The length of the CDR3 is 11 residues. V lost 10 bases, J lost 7 bases, and 11 bases lay in between. Germline V CDR1 and CDR2: MNHNY, SVGAGI (reference sequence).

A note on this clonotype: A much more abundant neighbour one base away suggests this may be a read error. The J gene is TRBJ2-5, the V gene TRBV7-9; D tentatively fits TRBD1 or TRBD2 (5 bases each). Germline V gene lookup returns CDR1 SEHNR and CDR2 FQNEAQ (reference sequence). The V end lost 8 bases, the J end lost 10 bases, and 23 bases lay between the germline ends. The CDR3 has 14 residues. The CDR3 coding sequence is TGTGCCAGCTGCCTCTCGCGCGGGCGAGGGGACCAGTACTTC. This translates into CASCLSRGRGDQYF.

In regard to this clonotype: This clone may be a read error of a much larger clone one base away. This chain links TRBV12-3 or TRBV12-4 with TRBJ2-5; no definite D call. The CDR3 totals 14 residues. Trimming removed 2 bases from V and 4 bases from J, with 11 bases in between. DNA for the CDR3: TGTGCCAGCAGTTTAAGAACTTACCGAGAGACCCAGTACTTC. Translation gives CASSLRTYRETQYF.

This clonotype occurred a few times. The chain joins TRBV28 to TRBJ1-4, with no clear D. The CDR3 loop spans 17 amino acids. From germline, CDR1 is MDHEN and CDR2 SYDVKM. With 5 bases removed from V and 7 bases from J, the gap between germline ends came to 23 bases. DNA for the CDR3: TGTGCCAGCAGTCCGCCGCTGCGCCGAGAATTGGTTGAAAAACTGTTTTTT. Protein: CASSPPLRRELVEKLFF.

The chain carries TRBV6-6 and TRBJ2-7, with D possibly being TRBD1 or TRBD2 (5 bases each). The CDR3 spans 12 residues. The germline gives CDR1 MNHNY, CDR2 SVGAGI (reference sequence). The V gene lost 5 bases and the J gene lost 5 bases, with 10 bases spanning the gap. The CDR3 region has the DNA TGTGCCAGCAGTAAGGGGAGCGACGAGCAGTACTTC. Protein sequence: CASSKGSDEQYF.

The chain has TRBV12-3 or TRBV12-4 and TRBJ2-3; D may be TRBD2 (5 bases). The germline V and J ends were trimmed by 3 bases and 1 base, with 11 bases remaining between them. CDR3 length: 15 amino acids. The CDR3, as DNA: TGTGCCAGCAGTTTGGTGGGAGTGGGCACAGATACGCAGTATTTT. Amino acids: CASSLVGVGTDTQYF.

Comment on this clonotype: A read error may be the cause here, since a much bigger clone is one base away. The chain combines TRBV5-1 with TRBJ2-7, with D maybe TRBD2 (7 bases). CDR1 is SGHRS, CDR2 YFSETQ, per germline. The CDR3 is 13 amino acids. The CDR3 DNA reads as TGCGCCAGCAGCCGAGCAGGGGACTACAAGCAGTACTTC. Translated, it gives CASSRAGDYKQYF.

As to this clonotype: This clone may be a read error of a much larger clone one base away. This rearrangement joins TRBV6-5 to TRBJ1-2; D is unresolved. CDR1 and CDR2 from the germline V gene are MNHEY and SVGAGI. The CDR3 is 13 residues long. The CDR3 loop reads CTSSPRSLEGYTF. The CDR3 coding sequence is TGTACCAGCAGTCCCCGGTCTCTGGAGGGCTACACCTTC.

Ten or more counts support this clonotype. The V call is TRBV27, the J call TRBJ2-7, with unresolved D. Trimming left V 0 bases short and J 2 bases short, with 20 bases between. The CDR3 covers 18 residues. Germline CDR1 and CDR2: MNHEY and SMNVEV (reference sequence). The CDR3 protein is CASSLSPVGMGFTYEQYF. DNA for the CDR3: TGTGCCAGCAGTTTATCCCCGGTAGGGATGGGGTTCACCTACGAGCAGTACTTC.

V is TRBV30 and J is TRBJ1-5, with D unresolved. V was trimmed by 1 base and J by 2 bases, leaving 9 bases between them. Germline loops: CDR1 GTSNPN, CDR2 SVGIG (reference sequence). The CDR3 runs 14 residues. The DNA of the CDR3 is TGTGCCTGGAGTGGCGGGTTGGGCAATCAGCCCCAGCATTTT. Amino acids: CAWSGGLGNQPQHF.

Of note for this clonotype: A much larger clone lies a single base off, so this may be a read error. The J gene is TRBJ2-3, the V gene TRBV7-2; D not certain. From germline, CDR1 is SGHTA and CDR2 FQGNSA. The CDR3 is 13 residues long. CDR3 sequence reads: CASSLENTDSQYF. In DNA, the CDR3 is TGTGCCAGCAGCTTGGAGAACACAGATTCGCAGTATTTT.

This clonotype has only a few counts. The CDR3 sequence is CASSSSGGGQETQYF. The CDR3 DNA reads as TGCGCCAGCAGCTCTAGTGGAGGGGGACAAGAGACCCAGTACTTC. This rearrangement joins TRBV5-1 to TRBJ2-5, with D perhaps matching TRBD1 or TRBD2 (6 bases each). Germline assignment: CDR1 SGHRS and CDR2 YFSETQ. The V and J ends lost 3 bases and 2 bases respectively, with 14 bases between them. This CDR3 comprises 15 residues.

This clonotype was recorded many times. This chain connects TRBV28 to TRBJ2-7; D unclear. This CDR3 has 12 amino acids. Between the trimmed V and J ends, which lost 6 bases and 9 bases, there was a span of 15 bases. Germline assignment: CDR1 MDHEN and CDR2 SYDVKM. As DNA, the CDR3 is TGTGCCAGCAGCCCTGTGGTGAGCTGGCAGTACTTC. Its protein is CASSPVVSWQYF.

The chain employs TRBV9 and TRBJ1-1; 8 nucleotides line up with TRBD1. The CDR3 contains 14 residues. V lost 3 bases to trimming and J lost 11 bases; unmatched junction nucleotides: 12. Germline CDR1 SGDLS, CDR2 YYNGEE. The CDR3 reads CASSATPGGSVAFF. The CDR3 DNA sequence: TGTGCCAGCAGCGCGACCCCAGGGGGCTCAGTGGCTTTCTTT.

This clonotype has a count of ten or more. The chain links TRBV10-3 to TRBJ2-6; possible D gene TRBD1, 5 bases. The CDR3 runs 22 residues. The germline CDR1 and CDR2 sequences are ENHRY and SYGVKD. The ends were cut back, 2 bases at V and 8 bases at J, with 34 bases in the middle. Here the CDR3 reads CAISEALLGQGSSPTVTNVLTF. For the CDR3, the DNA is TGTGCCATCAGTGAGGCCCTTCTTGGGCAGGGTTCTTCCCCCACGGTGACCAACGTCCTGACTTTC.

V and J are TRBV5-1 and TRBJ2-1; 11 nucleotides line up with TRBD2. With 0 bases clipped from V and 0 bases from J, the junction kept 2 bases outside the gene matches. The CDR3 is made up of 17 amino acids. Per germline, CDR1 SGHRS and CDR2 YFSETQ. The DNA for the CDR3 is TGCGCCAGCAGCTTGGGGGGACTAGCGGCCTCCTACAATGAGCAGTTCTTC. Translating gives CASSLGGLAASYNEQFF.

At least ten counts were recorded for this clonotype. CDR3 residues: CASTLTGTVNTEAFF. CDR3 DNA sequence: TGCGCCAGCACCTTGACCGGGACGGTGAACACTGAAGCTTTCTTT. This chain uses TRBV4-1 with TRBJ1-1, with D maybe TRBD1 (5 bases). This CDR3 contains 15 residues. The germline V and J ends were trimmed by 7 bases and 0 bases, with 15 bases remaining between them. Germline CDR1 MGHRA, CDR2 YSYEKL.